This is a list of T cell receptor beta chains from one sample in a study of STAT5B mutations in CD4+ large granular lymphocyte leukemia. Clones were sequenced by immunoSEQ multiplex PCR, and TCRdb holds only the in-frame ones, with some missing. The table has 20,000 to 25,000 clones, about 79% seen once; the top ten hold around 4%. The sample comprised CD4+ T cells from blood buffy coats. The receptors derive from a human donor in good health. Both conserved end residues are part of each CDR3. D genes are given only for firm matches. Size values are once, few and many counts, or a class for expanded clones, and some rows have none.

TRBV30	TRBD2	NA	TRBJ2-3	TGTGCCTGGCGCGGGACTAGCCCTAACACAGATACGCAGTATTTT	CAWRGTSPNTDTQYF
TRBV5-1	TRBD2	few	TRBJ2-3	TGCGCCAGCAGGGCGGGAGGCTCCGGCGGCACAGATACGCAGTATTTT	CASRAGGSGGTDTQYF
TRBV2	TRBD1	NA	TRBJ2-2	TGTGCCAGCTCAAGGGACAGACGTACCGGGGAGCTGTTTTTT	CASSRDRRTGELFF
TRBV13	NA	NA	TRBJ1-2	TGTGCCAGCAGCTTCGCAGGAGGGACTGGGGGCTACACCTTC	CASSFAGGTGGYTF
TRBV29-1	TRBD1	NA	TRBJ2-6	TGCAGCGTCACAGGGGCTGGGGCCAACGTCCTGACTTTC	CSVTGAGANVLTF
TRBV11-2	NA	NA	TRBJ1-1	TGTGCCAGCAGCTTAGGAGGGGGGGACACTGAAGCTTTCTTT	CASSLGGGDTEAFF
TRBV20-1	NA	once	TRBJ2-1	TGCAGTGCCCTCTACAATGAGCAGTTCTTC	CSALYNEQFF
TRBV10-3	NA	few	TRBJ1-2	TGTGCCATCAGTGAGTCTTTGCAGGGCAATGGCTACACCTTC	CAISESLQGNGYTF
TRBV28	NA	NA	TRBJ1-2	TGTGCCAGCAGTTTTTCGAATAGGGAAGGCCATGGCTACACCTTC	CASSFSNREGHGYTF
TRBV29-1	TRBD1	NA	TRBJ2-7	TGCAGCGTTGAATTGGCACGGACAGGGGACGAGCAGTACTTC	CSVELARTGDEQYF
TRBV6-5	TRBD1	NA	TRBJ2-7	TGTGCCAGCAGGGCGGGACAGGGCGGCTACGAGCAGTACTTC	CASRAGQGGYEQYF
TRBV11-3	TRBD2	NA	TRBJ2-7	TGTGCCAGCAGCTCAGCCCCGGGACTAGCGGGAGGGGAGTACTTC	CASSSAPGLAGGEYF
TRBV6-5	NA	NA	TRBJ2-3	TGTGCCAGCAGGACCGTCAGGGGGAGGACAGATACGCAGTATTTT	CASRTVRGRTDTQYF